This T cell receptor beta chain was captured by sequencing in a study of OX40 agonist ivuxolimab in advanced cancers. Background on the study: In this cohort, patients received ivuxolimab, an agonistic anti-OX40 (CD134) antibody.

Assay: immunoSEQ multiplex PCR; the TCRdb copy retains only in-frame clones and omits some. Among about 70,000 clones, 85% to 90% were seen once, and the ten largest hold approximately 2.3%. The ends were cut back, 6 bases at V and 2 bases at J, with 11 bases in the middle. The CDR3 is 14 residues long. Per germline, CDR1 MNHEY and CDR2 SMNVEV (reference sequence). Study-level findings and limits: In the 0.1 to 3.0 mg/kg range, CD4+ and CD8+ blood T cells had expanded clonally by week 6.

Regarding this clone: The antigen is not known.

V usage is TRBV27 and J usage is TRBJ2-1; perhaps TRBD2 as D (6 bases). The receptor was derived from an adult with an advanced solid tumor such as melanoma, head and neck, liver or kidney cancer. The specimen comprised CD4+ or CD8+ T cells sorted from blood, sampled in a trial of the OX40 agonist ivuxolimab. The CDR3 loop reads CASRGGMAYNEQFF. The CDR3 DNA sequence: TGTGCCAGCAGGGGGGGAATGGCCTACAATGAGCAGTTCTTC.